The 22 T cell receptor beta chains below were found in one sample sequenced in a study of shared clonotypes between healthy human individuals (dated by TCRdb to the early 2020s). The method was the immunoSEQ multiplex PCR assay. Imported from immuneACCESS, the table was reduced by TCRdb to in-frame sequences with V and J called. These copies leave out some clones; in studies compared against another copy, an unresolved V gene accounts for under half, and the cause of the remainder is not known. This sample is represented by 550,000 to 850,000 clones; about 74% of them were singletons. 1.5% to 2% of the sample is in the top ten clones. Specimen: memory CD4+ T cells sorted from blood. The cell subset or site label, read with the paper, signifies: CD45RA-negative fraction. Receptor source: a woman aged 25-40 years in good health.

This sequence joins TRBV28 and TRBJ2-7; D gene uncertain. CDR3 size: 14 residues. V was clipped by 8 bases and J by 0 bases, with 14 bases between them. In germline, CDR1 is MDHEN, CDR2 SYDVKM. CDR3 region: CASQRFFSSYEQYF. The CDR3, as DNA: TGTGCCAGCCAACGGTTCTTTAGCTCCTACGAGCAGTACTTC.

The J gene is TRBJ2-3, the V gene TRBV7-9; weak D call: TRBD2 (6 bases). This CDR3 has 17 amino acids. The germline gives CDR1 SEHNR, CDR2 FQNEAQ (reference sequence). Trimming took off 1 base at V and 0 bases at J, with 14 bases between the two ends. The CDR3 DNA sequence: TGTGCCAGCAGCTTAGGCTCCCGGGAGAGAAGCACAGATACGCAGTATTTT. Its protein product is CASSLGSRERSTDTQYF.

The sample holds many counts of this clone. The chain combines TRBV11-2 with TRBJ2-7; D unclear. Germline-derived CDR1 and CDR2 are SGHAT and FQNNGV. The CDR3 consists of 14 residues. V lost 0 bases to trimming and J lost 5 bases, with 11 bases between them. The CDR3 DNA follows: TGTGCCAGCAGCTTAGAGTTTAGCCGGCACGAGCAGTACTTC. This gives the protein CASSLEFSRHEQYF.

This clone appeared a few times. The J gene is TRBJ2-5, the V gene TRBV25-1, with D possibly TRBD1 on 6 matching bases. The J call is uncertain, as TRBJ2-7 better fits the DNA end. The CDR3 contains 17 residues. Germline lookup yields CDR1 MGHDK and CDR2 SYGVNS. In nucleotides, the CDR3 is TGTGCCAGCAGTGAATACTGGTCCCAGGGGAAGCTCTACGAGCAGTACTTC. It yields the protein CASSEYWSQGKLYEQYF.

This clone occurred many times. The chain has TRBV27 and TRBJ2-1; D might be TRBD1 (6 bases). This CDR3 is built from 16 residues. Per the germline V gene, CDR1 is MNHEY and CDR2 is SMNVEV (reference sequence). Trimming shortened V by 3 bases and J by 8 bases, and 20 bases separated the two germline ends. CDR3 sequence reads: CASSFPQGRVEDEQFF. The CDR3 bases are TGTGCCAGCAGTTTCCCCCAGGGGCGGGTGGAGGATGAGCAGTTCTTC.

This clone turned up a few times. The chain carries TRBV9 and TRBJ2-7; 8 bases map to TRBD1. The CDR3 totals 15 residues. The V segment lost 4 bases and the J segment 0 bases; nucleotides outside the gene matches: 6. Germline V gene lookup returns CDR1 SGDLS and CDR2 YYNGEE. This chain's CDR3 is CASSPSTGASYEQYF. The CDR3 DNA is TGTGCCAGCAGCCCTTCGACAGGGGCCTCCTACGAGCAGTACTTC.

This chain joins TRBV18 and TRBJ1-1; possible D gene TRBD1, 5 bases. The germline V and J ends were trimmed by 8 bases and 4 bases, with 20 bases remaining between them. CDR1 KGHSH and CDR2 LQKENI come from the germline V gene. CDR3 length: 15 residues. This chain's CDR3 is CASKFAGEGSTEAFF. CDR3 coding DNA: TGTGCCAGCAAGTTCGCTGGGGAGGGGAGCACTGAAGCTTTCTTT.

A word on this clone: At the DNA level, this CDR3 is encoded by other sequences in the same sample as well. The chain has TRBV28 and TRBJ2-3; D is unresolved. V was cut by 7 bases and J by 3 bases, with 8 bases left in between. The CDR3 consists of 12 residues. The germline V gene encodes CDR1 MDHEN and CDR2 SYDVKM. The CDR3 bases are TGTGCCAGCACGATAGGAACAGATACGCAGTATTTT. Its translation is CASTIGTDTQYF.

The gene calls are TRBV2 and TRBJ1-1, with D perhaps matching TRBD1 (6 bases). Germline V gives CDR1 SNHLY, CDR2 FYNNEI. CDR3 size: 14 residues. V was pared by 6 bases and J by 3 bases, with 14 bases between. The CDR3, as DNA: TGTGCCAGCAGGCCACAGGGCATCGACACTGAAGCTTTCTTT. Encoded protein: CASRPQGIDTEAFF.

This clone was counted a few times. The same CDR3 arises from other DNA sequences in this sample as well. V gene TRBV19 combines with J gene TRBJ1-5, with 9 bases matching TRBD1. The CDR3 covers 14 residues. The trim removed 7 bases at V and 5 bases at J, leaving 6 bases unmatched. Germline V gene sequence: CDR1 LNHDA, CDR2 SQIVND (reference sequence). This chain's CDR3 is CASTSGQGYQPQHF. Here the CDR3 DNA reads TGTGCCAGTACCTCAGGACAGGGGTATCAGCCCCAGCATTTT.

The rearrangement links TRBV5-1 to TRBJ2-3; D is ambiguous. Trimming took off 7 bases at V and 2 bases at J, with 8 bases between the two ends. Germline V CDR1 and CDR2: SGHRS, YFSETQ. CDR3 length: 12 amino acids. The CDR3 DNA reads as TGCGCCAGCGTCAGCTACACAGATACGCAGTATTTT. Amino acid sequence: CASVSYTDTQYF.

The chain has TRBV27 and TRBJ2-1, with TRBD2 matching 10 bases. In germline, CDR1 is MNHEY, CDR2 SMNVEV (reference sequence). This CDR3 comprises 18 residues. Trimming removed 5 bases from V and 7 bases from J; junction bases left unmatched: 17. CDR3 loop: CASSPSGVGLAGENEQFF. The CDR3 coding sequence is TGTGCCAGCAGTCCATCTGGGGTGGGGCTAGCGGGAGAGAATGAGCAGTTCTTC.

This chain connects TRBV4-1 to TRBJ2-1; no firm D call. V lost 0 bases, J lost 9 bases, and 6 bases lay in between. CDR3 length: 12 amino acids. Germline CDR1 reads MGHRA; CDR2 reads YSYEKL. The CDR3, as DNA: TGCGCCAGCAGCCAAGAGGAATCTGAGCAGTTCTTC. This sequence encodes CASSQEESEQFF.

This clone was counted a single time. The V and J genes are TRBV20-1 and TRBJ2-1; 10 nucleotides agree with TRBD2. Per the germline V gene, CDR1 is DFQATT and CDR2 is SNEGSKA (reference sequence). V dropped 3 bases and J dropped 13; count of bases not matched to a gene: 3. This CDR3 comprises 11 residues. DNA of the CDR3: TGCAGTGCTAGCACTAGCGGGATACAGTTCTTC. Translating it yields CSASTSGIQFF.

The chain carries TRBV20-1 and TRBJ2-1; D is uncertain. Trimming left V 2 bases short and J 10 bases short, with 9 bases between. Germline V CDR1 and CDR2: DFQATT, SNEGSKA (reference sequence). The length of the CDR3 is 11 residues. The CDR3: CSARLRREQFF. The CDR3, as DNA: TGCAGTGCTAGACTCCGCCGCGAGCAGTTCTTC.

The chain has TRBV20-1 and TRBJ2-7, with D unclear. This CDR3 spans 11 amino acids. V gave up 5 bases and J gave up 3 bases, with 8 bases separating them. The germline V gene encodes CDR1 DFQATT and CDR2 SNEGSKA (reference sequence). CDR3 protein: CSALESYEQYF. CDR3 coding DNA: TGCAGTGCTCTCGAAAGCTACGAGCAGTACTTC.

V and J are TRBV7-2 and TRBJ2-1, with unresolved D. V lost 1 base, J lost 8 bases, and 12 bases lay in between. Germline lookup yields CDR1 SGHTA and CDR2 FQGNSA. This CDR3 comprises 14 residues. The CDR3 DNA is TGTGCCAGCAGCTTAGACACTGGTGTGGATGAGCAGTTCTTC. Protein product: CASSLDTGVDEQFF. Using reference TRBV7-2 and TRBJ2-1 for the parts outside the CDR3, the full variable domain is GAGVSQSPSNKVTEKGKDVELRCDPISGHTALYWYRQSLGQGLEFLIYFQGNSAPDKSGLPSDRFSAERTGGSVSTLTIQRTQQEDSAVYLCASSLDTGVDEQFFGPGTRLTVL.

The chain recombines TRBV6-1 with TRBJ2-1, with D possibly being TRBD2 (6 bases). CDR3 length: 15 amino acids. CDR1 and CDR2 (germline): MNHNS, SASEGT. Between the trimmed V and J ends, which lost 3 bases and 4 bases, there was a span of 13 bases. CDR3 protein: CASSDGRPIYNEQFF. The CDR3 nucleotides read TGTGCCAGCAGTGATGGGAGGCCCATTTACAATGAGCAGTTCTTC.

V is TRBV14 and J is TRBJ2-5, with a weak D call TRBD2 (5 bases). The tail of the sequence fits TRBJ2-7 better, so the J call may be wrong. The CDR3 loop spans 16 amino acids. Per germline, CDR1 SGHDN and CDR2 FVKESK. For the CDR3, the DNA is TGTGCCAGCAGCCAGATTCTGGGGAGCCCCCCCTACGAGCAGTACTTC. Encoded protein: CASSQILGSPPYEQYF.

This clone was found a few times. At the DNA level, this CDR3 is encoded by other sequences in the same sample as well. The rearrangement uses TRBV7-9 and TRBJ1-1; the D is unclear. The CDR3 sequence is 13 residues long. Trimming took off 1 base at V and 5 bases at J, with 8 bases between the two ends. Germline CDR1 reads SEHNR; CDR2 reads FQNEAQ (reference sequence). DNA for the CDR3: TGTGCCAGCAGCTTAGTGGTGGATACTGAAGCTTTCTTT. Amino acids: CASSLVVDTEAFF.

Remarks on this clone: The junction departs from the called germline gene at one end, perhaps through a read error. The chain has TRBV10-3 and TRBJ1-1; D remains ambiguous. Per the germline V gene, CDR1 is ENHRY and CDR2 is SYGVKD. The CDR3 loop spans 15 amino acids. As DNA, the CDR3 is TGTGCCATCAGGGAGTACAGAAACATGAACACTGAAGCTTTCTTT. It translates to CAIREYRNMNTEAFF.

The chain employs TRBV11-1 and TRBJ2-3, with 7 positions matching TRBD2. The CDR3 sequence is 14 residues long. Germline CDR1 reads SGHAT; CDR2 reads FQDESV (reference sequence). Losses at the gene ends were 3 bases for V and 4 bases for J; bases not matched to a gene: 4. CDR3 bases: TGTGCCAGCAGCTTCGGGGGGAGTGCAGATACGCAGTATTTT. Protein product: CASSFGGSADTQYF.